This T cell receptor beta chain was sequenced during a study of OX40 agonist ivuxolimab in advanced cancers. Across the study: Partial responses were observed in three patients, of whom one had hepatocellular carcinoma and two had cutaneous melanoma. Findings and limits, study-wide: At 0.1 to 3.0 mg/kg and by week 6, clonal expansion occurred in CD4+ and CD8+ blood T cells. Low normalized T-cell clonal expansion was also seen in some nonresponders.

The CDR3 runs to 16 residues. V lost 6 bases to trimming and J lost 4 bases; unmatched junction nucleotides: 7. The V gene's germline CDR1 is ENHRY and CDR2 SYGVKD. No patient had autoimmune disease or received systemic immunosuppression. Here immunoSEQ multiplex PCR was the method, and the copy in TCRdb shows in-frame clones only, minus some. The sample includes about 83,000 clones, approximately 91% of them seen just once. To note about this clone: Antigen: not known.

The origin of this receptor is an adult with an advanced solid tumor such as melanoma, head and neck, liver or kidney cancer. Sample: CD4+ or CD8+ T cells sorted from blood, taken in a trial of the OX40 agonist ivuxolimab. The chain links TRBV10-3 to TRBJ1-3; 12 bases line up with TRBD1. The CDR3 sequence is CAIRPGTGGTGNTIYF. CDR3 in DNA: TGTGCCATCAGACCCGGGACAGGGGGCACCGGAAACACCATATATTTT.